These T cell receptor beta chains were read from a single sample in a study of cytomegalovirus exposure and HLA in healthy donors. The data were produced by immunoSEQ multiplex PCR, yet TCRdb's version contains in-frame clones alone and is incomplete. The sample holds fewer than 120,000 clones, approximately 79% seen once. Sequenced sample: PBMCs. Receptor source: a man in his thirties or forties in good health and CMV-seropositive. Each CDR3 is given with its conserved first and last residue. A D gene is named only where the DNA matches it firmly. Clone size is stated in some rows and not others, as once, few, many or a class when expanded.

v_call	clone_size	j_call	d_call	cdr3_aa	cdr3_nt
TRBV14	-	TRBJ1-2	TRBD1	CASSQEVKGGAVYGYTF	TGTGCCAGCAGCCAAGAAGTAAAAGGGGGCGCGGTCTATGGCTACACCTTC
TRBV2	-	TRBJ2-3	TRBD2	CASSVSGVSTDTQYF	TGTGCCAGCAGTGTGAGCGGGGTTAGCACAGATACGCAGTATTTT
TRBV30	-	TRBJ2-5	-	CAYTETQETQYF	TGTGCCTACACCGAAACCCAAGAGACCCAGTACTTC
TRBV29-1	-	TRBJ2-7	TRBD2	CSILAGDSYEQYF	TGCAGCATACTAGCGGGGGACTCCTACGAGCAGTACTTC
TRBV5-1	once	TRBJ2-6	-	CASSLGGSGGANVLTF	TGCGCCAGCAGCTTGGGAGGGTCGGGGGGGGCCAACGTCCTGACTTTC
TRBV13	once	TRBJ2-5	TRBD2	CASSIRGGAMETQYF	TGTGCCAGCAGCATCCGGGGGGGGGCTATGGAGACCCAGTACTTC
TRBV5-6	few	TRBJ1-5	-	CASSLGAGFVQPQHF	TGTGCCAGCAGCTTGGGGGCAGGGTTCGTTCAGCCCCAGCATTTT
TRBV30	-	TRBJ1-2	TRBD1	CAWGTGRGYTF	TGTGCCTGGGGGACAGGAAGGGGCTACACCTTC
TRBV5-5	-	TRBJ2-1	TRBD1	CASSRTGGTFGEQFF	TGTGCCAGCAGCCGGACAGGGGGGACCTTTGGTGAGCAGTTCTTC
TRBV5-4	-	TRBJ2-7	-	CASSRGTVVRADYEQYF	TGTGCCAGCAGCCGCGGGACCGTCGTGCGGGCCGACTACGAGCAGTACTTC
TRBV29-1	-	TRBJ2-7	TRBD1	CSVARQGSYEQYF	TGCAGCGTTGCGCGACAGGGCTCCTACGAGCAGTACTTC
TRBV5-6	many	TRBJ2-4	TRBD1	CASSPFNQGEAKNIQYF	TGTGCCAGCAGCCCCTTCAATCAGGGGGAGGCCAAAAACATTCAGTACTTC
TRBV9	few	TRBJ2-2	TRBD1	CASSGGTALVTGELFF	TGTGCCAGCAGCGGAGGGACAGCCTTAGTCACCGGGGAGCTGTTTTTT
TRBV29-1	-	TRBJ2-7	-	CSVDPKTSYEQYF	TGCAGCGTTGACCCAAAAACGTCCTACGAGCAGTACTTC
TRBV5-1	-	TRBJ2-2	TRBD2	CASSLRGLATNTGELFF	TGCGCCAGCAGCTTGCGTGGACTAGCTACGAACACCGGGGAGCTGTTTTTT
TRBV30	-	TRBJ1-1	-	CAWGGSRQGYTEAFF	TGTGCCTGGGGGGGGAGCCGTCAGGGATACACTGAAGCTTTCTTT
TRBV7-9	-	TRBJ1-4	-	CASSSRVGNEKLFF	TGTGCCAGCAGCTCCCGGGTTGGTAATGAAAAACTGTTTTTT
TRBV7-2	-	TRBJ1-1	-	CASSLGGGPMNTEAFF	TGTGCCAGCAGCTTAGGGGGGGGCCCAATGAACACTGAAGCTTTCTTT
TRBV7-2	-	TRBJ1-6	-	CASSQGVLSPLHF	TGTGCCAGCAGCCAAGGGGTTTTATCACCCCTCCACTTT
TRBV15	-	TRBJ2-2	TRBD2	CATSRVTSGGGELFF	TGTGCCACCAGCAGAGTGACTAGCGGGGGCGGGGAGCTGTTTTTT
TRBV6-5	-	TRBJ2-1	TRBD1	CASRAGQGYNEQFF	TGTGCCAGCAGGGCCGGACAGGGGTACAATGAGCAGTTCTTC
TRBV29-1	-	TRBJ2-2	-	CSVVLTASNTGELFF	TGCAGCGTTGTACTAACGGCATCGAACACCGGGGAGCTGTTTTTT
TRBV5-1	-	TRBJ2-7	-	CASSLVRGVEYEQYF	TGCGCCAGCAGCTTGGTCAGGGGAGTCGAGTACGAGCAGTACTTC
TRBV2	once	TRBJ1-2	TRBD1	CASSVLTGGYGYTF	TGTGCCAGCAGTGTGCTGACAGGGGGCTATGGCTACACCTTC
TRBV27	-	TRBJ1-6	TRBD1	CASRERQGNNSPLHF	TGTGCCAGCAGGGAGAGACAGGGAAACAATTCACCCCTCCACTTT
TRBV6-5	-	TRBJ2-7	TRBD1	CASARGLLGSYEQYF	TGTGCCAGCGCCAGGGGGCTCTTGGGCTCCTACGAGCAGTACTTC
TRBV19	-	TRBJ1-1	-	CASTPGLGNTEAFF	TGTGCCAGTACTCCGGGACTGGGGAACACTGAAGCTTTCTTT
TRBV7-8	-	TRBJ2-2	TRBD2	CASSLDIAGGPHTGELFF	TGTGCCAGCAGCTTAGATATAGCGGGGGGGCCTCACACCGGGGAGCTGTTTTTT
TRBV5-6	-	TRBJ2-1	-	CASSLRLVRDEQFF	TGTGCCAGCAGCTTGCGTCTAGTTCGCGATGAGCAGTTCTTC
TRBV5-1	-	TRBJ2-5	-	CASSFRGGRETQYF	TGCGCCAGCAGCTTTAGGGGGGGTAGGGAGACCCAGTACTTC
TRBV7-8	-	TRBJ1-2	TRBD1	CASSPRATGGYGYTF	TGTGCCAGCAGCCCACGAGCAACAGGGGGTTATGGCTACACCTTC
TRBV19	once	TRBJ1-1	-	CASSIGRGNTEAFF	TGTGCCAGTAGTATAGGCCGGGGGAACACTGAAGCTTTCTTT
TRBV25-1	-	TRBJ2-1	-	CASSDGTHRENEQFF	TGTGCCAGCAGTGACGGGACCCACAGGGAGAATGAGCAGTTCTTC
TRBV11-3	-	TRBJ2-3	TRBD1	CASSQGGGGTDTQYF	TGTGCCAGCAGCCAAGGGGGCGGTGGGACAGATACGCAGTATTTT
TRBV5-1	once	TRBJ2-5	TRBD2	CASSLVPGDYYIETQYF	TGCGCCAGCAGCTTGGTCCCGGGGGACTACTACATAGAGACCCAGTACTTC
TRBV5-1	few	TRBJ1-4	-	CASSLDPAQGGEKLFF	TGCGCCAGCAGCTTGGACCCCGCACAGGGTGGAGAAAAACTGTTTTTT
TRBV2	-	TRBJ2-3	TRBD1	CASRRDRGTDTQYF	TGTGCCAGCAGAAGGGACAGGGGCACAGATACGCAGTATTTT
TRBV5-1	-	TRBJ2-3	-	CASSLGQGPTDTQYF	TGCGCCAGCAGCTTGGGCCAGGGGCCAACAGATACGCAGTATTTT
TRBV5-4	-	TRBJ2-1	TRBD1	CASSDHRGHEQFF	TGTGCCAGCAGCGATCACAGGGGCCATGAGCAGTTCTTC
TRBV11-2	-	TRBJ2-7	-	CASSLGAGALDEQYF	TGTGCCAGCAGCTTAGGGGCGGGGGCGCTTGACGAGCAGTACTTC
TRBV7-2	few	TRBJ1-5	-	CASSLGPGQPQHF	TGTGCCAGCAGCTTAGGACCGGGACAGCCCCAGCATTTT
TRBV4-1	-	TRBJ2-3	TRBD1	CASSQSGQSTDTQYF	TGCGCCAGCAGCCAATCGGGACAGAGCACAGATACGCAGTATTTT
TRBV7-8	-	TRBJ2-7	TRBD2	CASSLGMLAGAPSSYEQYF	TGTGCCAGCAGCTTAGGAATGCTAGCGGGGGCTCCGAGCTCCTACGAGCAGTACTTC
TRBV21-1	-	TRBJ2-7	-	CASSRPGRPWPFAYEQYF	TGTGCCAGCAGCAGGCCGGGTCGCCCTTGGCCCTTCGCCTACGAGCAGTACTTC
TRBV9	-	TRBJ2-5	-	CASSVAAGKYQETQYF	TGTGCCAGCAGCGTAGCGGCAGGCAAGTACCAAGAGACCCAGTACTTC
TRBV6-6	-	TRBJ1-1	-	CASIQTRGEAFF	TGTGCCAGCATCCAGACGCGCGGTGAAGCTTTCTTT
TRBV27	-	TRBJ2-5	TRBD2	CASSSRGVWETQYF	TGTGCCAGCAGTTCACGGGGGGTATGGGAGACCCAGTACTTC
TRBV18	-	TRBJ2-3	TRBD2	CASSPPASGGTDTQYF	TGTGCCAGCTCACCACCGGCGAGCGGGGGCACAGATACGCAGTATTTT
TRBV4-2	-	TRBJ2-5	TRBD2	CASSQVILAGGGEQYF	TGTGCCAGCAGCCAAGTCATACTAGCGGGGGGAGGTGAGCAGTACTTC
TRBV5-4	-	TRBJ2-7	-	CASSQEQSSYEQYF	TGTGCCAGCAGCCAAGAACAGTCCTCCTACGAGCAGTACTTC
TRBV5-1	-	TRBJ1-1	TRBD1	CASSPRQGVNTEAFF	TGCGCCAGCAGCCCTCGACAGGGGGTGAACACTGAAGCTTTCTTT
TRBV5-1	-	TRBJ2-1	TRBD2	CASSGRLGRDNEQFF	TGCGCCAGCAGCGGACGACTCGGGAGGGACAATGAGCAGTTCTTC